This TCR beta chain was documented in a study of identical twins. In germline, CDR1 is LNHDA, CDR2 SQIVND (reference sequence). The V gene end was trimmed by 5 bases and the J gene end by 1 base; junction bases not matched to a gene: 5. The CDR3 has 15 amino acids. Study observations and caveats: Cord blood beta clonotypes present at high abundance carried fewer insertions; no such pattern appeared in memory repertoires.

TCRdb re-called the 5' RACE reads with MiXCR, one entry per CDR3 protein. The sample includes fewer than 650,000 distinct CDR3 sequences, about 7.1% seen only once; the top ten take approximately 1.5%. This clonotype has only a few counts. Its target is unknown. These sequences were also reported in another study, on yellow fever vaccine responses in identical twins.

Input material: PBMCs. The clonotype comes from a woman in her late teens or twenties in good health. The chain joins TRBV19 to TRBJ2-1; 7 nucleotides align to TRBD2. The CDR3 sequence: CASSVEAGSYNEQFF. CDR3 DNA: TGTGCCAGTAGTGTTGAAGCGGGGTCCTACAATGAGCAGTTCTTC.